This entry lists 27 T cell receptor beta chains sequenced from one sample in a study of blood T cells in healthy people across ages. The authors ran a second PCR of roughly 6 to 12 cycles using a sample-barcoded 5' primer and a J-beta primer mix. TCRdb analysed the 5' RACE reads with MiXCR anew, one entry per CDR3 protein. The sample consists of 790,000 or so distinct CDR3 sequences, about 61% of them appearing once. The sequenced sample consisted of blood. The receptors were gathered from a man in his forties in good health.

V gene TRBV9 combines with J gene TRBJ2-5; no clear D gene. Germline CDR1 reads SGDLS; CDR2 reads YYNGEE. This CDR3 spans 14 amino acids. Trimming took 1 base from V and 2 from J, leaving 9 bases between them. The CDR3 sequence: CASSVQPRQETQYF. In DNA, the CDR3 is TGTGCCAGCAGCGTACAACCGCGGCAAGAGACCCAGTACTTC.

This sequence joins TRBV7-3 and TRBJ2-1, with 8 bases identical to TRBD2. Germline CDR1 and CDR2: SGHTA and FQGTGA. This CDR3 comprises 15 residues. The V segment lost 1 base and the J segment 9 bases; nucleotides outside the gene matches: 8. CDR3 residues: CASSLSRGGFSEQFF. CDR3 nucleotides: TGTGCCAGCAGCTTAAGTCGGGGGGGATTCAGTGAGCAGTTCTTC.

V usage is TRBV28 and J usage is TRBJ2-7; TRBD1 might be the D (6 bases). Trimming pared 6 bases from V and 7 bases from J, leaving 16 bases between. Germline CDR1 reads MDHEN; CDR2 reads SYDVKM. CDR3 length: 13 amino acids. The CDR3 coding sequence is TGTGCCAGCAGGAAACAGGGTCCGGATGAGCAGTACTTC. It translates to CASRKQGPDEQYF. Full variable domain (remainder filled in from reference TRBV28 and TRBJ2-7): DVKVTQSSRYLVKRTGEKVFLECVQDMDHENMFWYRQDPGLGLRLIYFSYDVKMKEKGDIPEGYSVSREKKERFSLILESASTNQTSMYLCASRKQGPDEQYFGPGTRLTVT.

The J gene is TRBJ2-2, the V gene TRBV30; possibly TRBD1 or TRBD2 for D (5 bases each). Germline lookup yields CDR1 GTSNPN and CDR2 SVGIG (reference sequence). This CDR3 region has 16 residues. The V gene lost 8 bases and the J gene lost 4 bases, with 23 bases spanning the gap. The DNA of the CDR3 is TGTGCCAGAACTCGGGACCAAAGTACCTCCACCGGGGAGCTGTTTTTT. This gives the protein CARTRDQSTSTGELFF.

Only one count was recorded for this clonotype. The chain uses TRBV29-1 and TRBJ1-1, with TRBD1 identical over 11 bases. The germline V gene encodes CDR1 SQVTM and CDR2 ANQGSEA. V was pared by 3 bases and J by 7 bases, with 4 bases of the junction left unmatched. This CDR3 is 13 amino acids long. The CDR3 loop reads CSVDRTGGGEAFF. Written as DNA, the CDR3 is TGCAGCGTTGACAGGACAGGGGGCGGTGAAGCTTTCTTT. Full variable domain (outside the CDR3, taken from reference TRBV29-1 and TRBJ1-1): SAVISQKPSRDICQRGTSLTIQCQVDSQVTMMFWYRQQPGQSLTLIATANQGSEATYESGFVIDKFPISRPNLTFSTLTVSNMSPEDSSIYLCSVDRTGGGEAFFGQGTRLTVV.

In its sample, this clonotype was seen many times. The V call is TRBV7-2, the J call TRBJ2-1; D gene uncertain. Trimming cost V 5 bases and J 4 bases, with 18 bases left between them. Germline loops: CDR1 SGHTA, CDR2 FQGNSA. The CDR3 contains 16 residues. CDR3 nucleotide sequence: TGTGCCAGCAGCCCAGCTGTCTCTCAGGTATACAATGAGCAGTTCTTC. Amino acids: CASSPAVSQVYNEQFF.

This clonotype appeared a few times. The chain employs TRBV7-2 and TRBJ2-6; either TRBD1 or TRBD2 may fit D (5 bases each). V lost 4 bases and J lost 12, with 13 bases in between. The length of the CDR3 is 13 residues. Germline CDR1 SGHTA, CDR2 FQGNSA. Here the CDR3 reads CASSSGTGGVLTF. The CDR3 DNA reads TGTGCCAGCAGCTCTGGGACCGGCGGCGTCCTGACTTTC.

The chain is built from TRBV10-3 and TRBJ1-6; the D is unclear. V shed 4 bases and J shed 4 bases, with 20 bases lying between them. Germline CDR1 ENHRY, CDR2 SYGVKD. This CDR3 spans 18 amino acids. The CDR3 reads CAISVSGRHNLYNSPLHF. DNA of the CDR3: TGTGCCATCAGTGTCTCCGGCAGACATAATCTTTATAATTCACCCCTCCACTTT.

J is TRBJ2-1 and V is TRBV7-9; 10 bases agree with TRBD2. The CDR3 runs 15 residues. The V segment lost 5 bases and the J segment 8 bases; nucleotides outside the gene matches: 9. Germline CDR1 reads SEHNR; CDR2 reads FQNEAQ (reference sequence). The CDR3 DNA reads as TGTGCCAGCAGCGCGGCTAGCGGGAGAGTCGATGAGCAGTTCTTC. Protein sequence: CASSAASGRVDEQFF.

The CDR3 region is CASTSGRVVNEQYF. The CDR3 DNA is TGTGCCAGCACATCGGGTAGAGTAGTTAATGAGCAGTACTTC. V gene TRBV12-3 or TRBV12-4 combines with J gene TRBJ2-5; D is undetermined. V was pared by 7 bases and J by 11 bases, with 23 bases between. The CDR3 length is 14 residues.

This chain uses TRBV6-2 or TRBV6-3 with TRBJ2-5, with 9 bases fitting TRBD1. The CDR3 covers 17 residues. CDR1 and CDR2 (germline): MNHEY, SVGEGT. J gave up 5 bases and V 7 bases, and 17 bases lay outside the gene matches. The CDR3 loop is CASTRAPRDRESETQYF. The CDR3 coding sequence is TGTGCCAGCACTAGGGCCCCCCGGGACAGGGAGTCGGAGACCCAGTACTTC.

Here the CDR3 reads CASSGSVYEQFF. The CDR3 coding sequence is TGTGCCAGCTCCGGTAGTGTCTATGAGCAGTTCTTC. The chain carries TRBV28 and TRBJ2-1; D is unresolved. The V and J ends lost 8 bases and 8 bases respectively, with 13 bases between them. This CDR3 is 12 amino acids long. Germline V CDR1 and CDR2: MDHEN, SYDVKM.

The chain carries TRBV14 and TRBJ2-7; D unclear. This CDR3 region has 15 residues. The germline V gene encodes CDR1 SGHDN and CDR2 FVKESK. V was cut by 1 base and J by 7 bases, with 17 bases left in between. CDR3 in amino acids: CASSQARLSYNEQYF. Written as DNA, the CDR3 is TGTGCCAGCAGCCAAGCTCGGCTTTCCTACAATGAGCAGTACTTC. The full variable domain, with the rest looked up from reference TRBV14 and TRBJ2-7, is EAGVTQFPSHSVIEKGQTVTLRCDPISGHDNLYWYRRVMGKEIKFLLHFVKESKQDESGMPNNRFLAERTGGTYSTLKVQPAELEDSGVYFCASSQARLSYNEQYFGPGTRLTVT.

The sample holds a few counts of this clonotype. The V gene is TRBV30, the J gene TRBJ1-6; no firm D call. V was cut by 0 bases and J by 9 bases, with 3 bases left in between. Germline CDR1 and CDR2: GTSNPN and SVGIG (reference sequence). The CDR3 loop spans 11 amino acids. Here the CDR3 reads CAWSVRSPLHF. DNA of the CDR3: TGTGCCTGGAGTGTACGTTCACCCCTCCACTTT.

This clonotype was seen a few times. V and J are TRBV28 and TRBJ1-2; D remains ambiguous. Between the trimmed V and J ends, which lost 5 bases and 8 bases, there was a span of 12 bases. This CDR3 is built from 12 residues. Germline lookup yields CDR1 MDHEN and CDR2 SYDVKM. The CDR3 DNA sequence: TGTGCCAGCAGTCAGGAAAGAGGCGGCTACACCTTC. Protein product: CASSQERGGYTF.

The gene calls are TRBV7-2 and TRBJ1-1; no definite D call. Trimming shortened V by 2 bases and J by 0 bases, and 10 bases separated the two germline ends. The CDR3 has 15 residues. CDR1 is SGHTA and CDR2 is FQGNSA in the germline V gene. In DNA, the CDR3 is TGTGCCAGCAGCTTACTGGCGTTATTGAACACTGAAGCTTTCTTT. Translation gives CASSLLALLNTEAFF.

The chain has TRBV7-9 and TRBJ2-7; D tentatively fits TRBD1 or TRBD2 (6 bases each). CDR1 and CDR2 (germline): SEHNR, FQNEAQ (reference sequence). V lost 5 bases, J lost 3 bases, and 17 bases lay in between. There are 15 residues in the CDR3. The CDR3 is CASSRLGGGGYEQYF. Here the CDR3 DNA reads TGTGCCAGCAGCCGACTCGGAGGGGGAGGCTACGAGCAGTACTTC.

This clonotype was detected only a few times. V usage is TRBV20-1 and J usage is TRBJ2-5, with D unresolved. Germline CDR1 and CDR2: DFQATT and SNEGSKA (reference sequence). Trimming took off 4 bases at V and 4 bases at J, with 10 bases between the two ends. The CDR3 consists of 12 residues. The CDR3 is CSATNYAETQYF. The CDR3 nucleotides are TGCAGTGCTACGAATTACGCAGAGACCCAGTACTTC.

The V call is TRBV9, the J call TRBJ1-2, with D uncertain. The CDR3 is 15 amino acids. Germline CDR1 is SGDLS and CDR2 is YYNGEE. The V and J ends lost 3 bases and 0 bases respectively, with 12 bases between them. The DNA of the CDR3 is TGTGCCAGCAGCGAGTCACGGGCTTCTAACTATGGCTACACCTTC. Translated: CASSESRASNYGYTF.

There are a few counts of this clonotype. V is TRBV7-2 and J is TRBJ2-7; D call uncertain. V was shortened by 2 bases and J by 12 bases, with 14 bases between the two germline ends. Germline V CDR1 and CDR2: SGHTA, FQGNSA. The CDR3 extends over 12 amino acids. The CDR3 sequence is CASSLRRTPPYF. Here the CDR3 DNA reads TGTGCCAGCAGCTTACGAAGAACCCCTCCGTACTTC.

The CDR3 sequence: CASSRGVNPYEQYF. CDR3 DNA: TGTGCCAGCAGCCGCGGGGTGAACCCCTACGAGCAGTACTTC. The chain employs TRBV7-9 and TRBJ2-7; perhaps TRBD2 as D (6 bases). CDR3 length equals 14 residues. Between the trimmed V and J ends, which lost 5 bases and 2 bases, there was a span of 13 bases. Germline V gene sequence: CDR1 SEHNR, CDR2 FQNEAQ (reference sequence). Combining the CDR3 with reference TRBV7-9 and TRBJ2-7 gives the whole variable domain DTGVSQNPRHKITKRGQNVTFRCDPISEHNRLYWYRQTLGQGPEFLTYFQNEAQLEKSRLLSDRFSAERPKGSFSTLEIQRTEQGDSAMYLCASSRGVNPYEQYFGPGTRLTVT.

This rearrangement joins TRBV27 to TRBJ2-3; 9 bases align to TRBD2. Germline V gene lookup returns CDR1 MNHEY and CDR2 SMNVEV (reference sequence). The CDR3 totals 13 residues. The V segment lost 9 bases and the J segment 2 bases; nucleotides outside the gene matches: 3. The CDR3 bases are TGTGCCAGTGCGGGAGGGTTCACAGATACGCAGTATTTT. Protein sequence: CASAGGFTDTQYF.

The genes are TRBV6-5 and TRBJ2-4; 8 bases are shared with TRBD1. There are 13 residues in the CDR3. Germline V gene lookup returns CDR1 MNHEY and CDR2 SVGAGI. The junction had 12 bases not matched to a gene; V was cut back by 7 bases and J by 13 bases. For the CDR3, the DNA is TGTGCCAGCATCAGTGACAGGGGACATGAGCAGTACTTC. Protein product: CASISDRGHEQYF.

The chain recombines TRBV6-5 with TRBJ2-3; 9 positions agree with TRBD1. Germline CDR1 and CDR2: MNHEY and SVGAGI. J was trimmed by 4 bases and V by 8 bases; bases with no gene match: 10. CDR3 length: 15 residues. Written as DNA, the CDR3 is TGTGCCAGCCGAGGCCGGGACAGGGTCCCAGATACGCAGTATTTT. Its translation is CASRGRDRVPDTQYF.

This clonotype was seen repeatedly, ten times or more. This chain uses TRBV24-1 with TRBJ2-6; the D gene is possibly TRBD1 (5 bases). Germline V gene data show CDR1 as KGHDR and CDR2 as SFDVKD. This CDR3 contains 18 residues. Trimming took 4 bases from V and 3 from J, leaving 18 bases between them. The CDR3 region is CATSDPMQGAFGANVLTF. The DNA of the CDR3 is TGTGCCACCAGTGACCCAATGCAGGGCGCTTTTGGGGCCAACGTCCTGACTTTC.

J is TRBJ2-3 and V is TRBV3-1; no reliable D call. This CDR3 has 16 residues. V shed 2 bases and J shed 1 base, with 13 bases lying between them. CDR1 and CDR2 from the germline V gene are LGHDT and YNNKEL (reference sequence). This CDR3 is CASSQSHLTRTDTQYF. CDR3 bases: TGTGCCAGCAGCCAAAGTCACCTCACCCGCACAGATACGCAGTATTTT.

The chain is built from TRBV4-2 and TRBJ2-1, with D perhaps matching TRBD1 or TRBD2 (5 bases each). Germline loops: CDR1 LGHNA, CDR2 YNFKEQ. There are 16 residues in the CDR3. V was shortened by 0 bases and J by 3 bases, with 12 bases between the two germline ends. The CDR3, as DNA: TGTGCCAGCAGCCAAGAGAGGGGAAACGACTACAATGAGCAGTTCTTC. Protein sequence: CASSQERGNDYNEQFF.